A single sample is the source of the 17 T cell receptor beta chains below, sequenced in a study of T cells in Graves' hyperthyroidism and ophthalmopathy. Amplification yielded TCR beta CDR3 regions, with RNA transcripts as the source. The HTBI primer set served for first-round RT-PCR of the TCR CDR3. TCRdb called the multiplex PCR reads again in MiXCR, with one record for every CDR3 protein. In the table there are some 360,000 distinct CDR3 sequences, approximately 18% of which are singletons. The sequenced sample consisted of blood. Source of these receptors: a woman between 40 and 55 years old with Graves' ophthalmopathy.

At least ten counts were recorded for this clonotype. The V gene is TRBV6-1, the J gene TRBJ1-6; D ambiguous. The CDR3 consists of 15 residues. Germline V gives CDR1 MNHNS, CDR2 SASEGT. The ends were cut back, 6 bases at V and 0 bases at J, with 9 bases in the middle. The CDR3 reads CASRPGSSYNSPLHF. CDR3 coding DNA: TGTGCCAGCAGGCCCGGAAGCTCCTATAATTCACCCCTCCACTTT.

This clonotype was seen repeatedly, ten times or more. The chain is built from TRBV6-1 and TRBJ1-1, with D unresolved. CDR3 length: 12 residues. From germline, CDR1 is MNHNS and CDR2 SASEGT. V was pared by 4 bases and J by 4 bases, with 7 bases between. The DNA for the CDR3 is TGTGCCAGCAGTGGAACAGCCACTGAAGCTTTCTTT. This translates into CASSGTATEAFF.

The V call is TRBV4-2, the J call TRBJ2-4, with D perhaps being TRBD1 or TRBD2 (5 bases each). This CDR3 has 16 amino acids. The germline CDR1 and CDR2 sequences are LGHNA and YNFKEQ. Trimming took off 1 base at V and 3 bases at J, with 13 bases between the two ends. The CDR3 bases are TGTGCCAGCAGCCAAGTCTGGGACGGGGTCAAAAACATTCAGTACTTC. Protein sequence: CASSQVWDGVKNIQYF.

To note about this clonotype: This may stem from a read error, because a much larger clone lies one nucleotide away. This chain links TRBV9 with TRBJ2-7, with D possibly being TRBD1 or TRBD2 (5 bases each). The V and J ends lost 3 bases and 0 bases respectively, with 13 bases between them. From germline, CDR1 is SGDLS and CDR2 YYNGEE. The CDR3 is 15 residues long. The CDR3 sequence is CASSDGAVNSYEQYF. The CDR3 DNA reads as TGTGCCAGCAGCGACGGGGCAGTCAACTCCTACGAGCAGTACTTC. Looking up the rest from reference TRBV9 and TRBJ2-7 gives the full variable domain: DSGVTQTPKHLITATGQRVTLRCSPRSGDLSVYWYQQSLDQGLQFLIQYYNGEERAKGNILERFSAQQFPDLHSELNLSSLELGDSALYFCASSDGAVNSYEQYFGPGTRLTVT.

This clonotype occurred many times. The J gene is TRBJ1-2, the V gene TRBV10-2, with 10 bases matching TRBD1. V shed 7 bases, J shed 2 bases, and the junction held 7 bases outside the gene matches. Per germline, CDR1 WSHSY and CDR2 SAAADI. The CDR3 runs 15 residues. The CDR3 region has the DNA TGCGCCAGCAACTACGGGACAGGGGTGAACTATGGCTACACCTTC. It yields the protein CASNYGTGVNYGYTF.

Comment on this clonotype: Compared with germline, one end of the junction differs, possibly owing to a read error. This chain uses TRBV28 with TRBJ2-2; the D gene is possibly TRBD1 (6 bases). CDR3 length: 16 residues. Per the germline V gene, CDR1 is MDHEN and CDR2 is SYDVKM. Written as DNA, the CDR3 is TGTGCCAGCAGTTTATATGGCATACAGGGACACGGGGAGCTGTCTTTT. It specifies CASSLYGIQGHGELSF.

Of note for this clonotype: A much larger clone differs from this one at a single base, so this may be a read error. The gene calls are TRBV6-5 and TRBJ2-5; 10 bases align to TRBD1. J gave up 5 bases and V 7 bases, and 13 bases lay outside the gene matches. Germline CDR1 reads MNHEY; CDR2 reads SVGAGI. The CDR3 has 16 residues. CDR3 coding DNA: TGTGCCAGCAATTTATCGACAGGGGGCGTTTCGGAGACCCAGTACTTC. Protein product: CASNLSTGGVSETQYF.

This clonotype was seen repeatedly, ten times or more. V and J are TRBV12-3 or TRBV12-4 and TRBJ1-2; maybe TRBD1 (5 bases). The CDR3 spans 17 residues. The ends were cut back, 3 bases at V and 3 bases at J, with 20 bases in the middle. The CDR3 sequence is CASSLAVRWGSYYGYTF. The DNA for the CDR3 is TGTGCCAGCAGTTTGGCGGTCCGCTGGGGCAGCTACTATGGCTACACCTTC.

This clonotype was counted at least ten times. The rearrangement links TRBV9 to TRBJ2-7, with D possibly matching TRBD2 (6 bases). V lost 0 bases to trimming and J lost 5 bases, with 15 bases between them. CDR1 and CDR2 (germline): SGDLS, YYNGEE. This CDR3 has 15 amino acids. The CDR3 nucleotides read TGTGCCAGCAGCGTAGGGACCGGAGGGGTCCACGAGCAGTACTTC. Its translation is CASSVGTGGVHEQYF.

This clonotype was counted at least ten times. The chain combines TRBV6-2 or TRBV6-3 with TRBJ2-4; TRBD1 aligns across 8 bases. Per germline, CDR1 MNHEY and CDR2 SVGEGT. The length of the CDR3 is 15 residues. Trimming at V came to 4 bases and at J to 3 bases, leaving 5 bases not matched to a gene. As DNA, the CDR3 is TGTGCCAGCAGTTCGACAGGGGTTAACAAAAACATTCAGTACTTC. Amino acid sequence: CASSSTGVNKNIQYF.

As for this clonotype: The CDR3 does not close with the conserved phenylalanine or tryptophan, likely indicating a read error. The genes are TRBV7-2 and TRBJ2-7; 11 bases map to TRBD2. The CDR3 covers 15 residues. The V gene's germline CDR1 is SGHTA and CDR2 FQGNSA. The J segment lost 6 bases and the V segment lost 4 bases, leaving 8 bases of the junction unmatched. As DNA, the CDR3 is TGTGCCAGCAGCTCCACCCTAGCGGGAGGTTCCGAGCAGTACTCC. It specifies CASSSTLAGGSEQYS.

V gene TRBV20-1 combines with J gene TRBJ2-7; TRBD2 matches at 16 bases. The CDR3 is 17 amino acids. Germline CDR1 DFQATT, CDR2 SNEGSKA (reference sequence). The V and J ends lost 3 bases and 3 bases, in that order; junction bases with no gene match: 8. The CDR3 sequence: CSASKGTSGGAYYEQYF. The CDR3 DNA reads as TGCAGTGCTAGTAAGGGGACTAGCGGGGGGGCATACTACGAGCAGTACTTC.

This clonotype was found many times. The CDR3 nucleotides read TGTGCCACCAGCAGAGAACAGGGTCGAGTGCGAAACACCATATATTTT. Amino acids: CATSREQGRVRNTIYF. The chain recombines TRBV15 with TRBJ1-3; D is perhaps TRBD1 (6 bases). The length of the CDR3 is 16 residues. Germline loops: CDR1 LNHNV, CDR2 YYDKDF (reference sequence). The V end was cut by 0 bases, the J end by 5 bases, with 14 bases between.

This clonotype was counted ten times or more. This chain uses TRBV5-5 with TRBJ2-3, with a weak D call TRBD2 (7 bases). V was pared by 3 bases and J by 9 bases, with 29 bases between. Germline V gives CDR1 SGHKS, CDR2 YYEKEE (reference sequence). The CDR3 has 18 residues. Here the CDR3 DNA reads TGTGCCAGCAGCTCTGCACCTCTTAGCGGAGGGGGGGGACGGACGCAGTATTTT. Translation gives CASSSAPLSGGGGRTQYF.

This clonotype was picked up many times. The genes are TRBV27 and TRBJ1-2; D gene uncertain. CDR3 length equals 15 residues. The germline CDR1 and CDR2 sequences are MNHEY and SMNVEV (reference sequence). Trimming removed 2 bases from V and 4 bases from J, with 14 bases in between. CDR3 region: CASSLARGRLYGYTF. CDR3 nucleotide sequence: TGTGCCAGCAGTTTAGCGAGAGGACGGCTCTATGGCTACACCTTC.

This clonotype was picked up many times. V is TRBV6-4 and J is TRBJ1-3; D is ambiguous. Trimming shortened V by 2 bases and J by 4 bases, and 9 bases separated the two germline ends. Looked up from germline, CDR1 is MRHNA and CDR2 is SNTAGT. The CDR3 totals 14 residues. In nucleotides, the CDR3 is TGTGCCAGCAGTGACAGATCCGACGGAAACACCATATATTTT. This gives the protein CASSDRSDGNTIYF.

In its sample, this clonotype was seen many times. The CDR3 sequence is CASSKTGGNEAFF. CDR3 nucleotide sequence: TGTGCCAGCAGTAAGACAGGGGGGAATGAAGCTTTCTTT. The gene calls are TRBV6-1 and TRBJ1-1, with 9 bases that match TRBD1. Looked up from germline, CDR1 is MNHNS and CDR2 is SASEGT. The CDR3 loop spans 13 amino acids. Germline trimming cut 5 bases from V and 7 bases from J; bases unmatched to any gene: 5.